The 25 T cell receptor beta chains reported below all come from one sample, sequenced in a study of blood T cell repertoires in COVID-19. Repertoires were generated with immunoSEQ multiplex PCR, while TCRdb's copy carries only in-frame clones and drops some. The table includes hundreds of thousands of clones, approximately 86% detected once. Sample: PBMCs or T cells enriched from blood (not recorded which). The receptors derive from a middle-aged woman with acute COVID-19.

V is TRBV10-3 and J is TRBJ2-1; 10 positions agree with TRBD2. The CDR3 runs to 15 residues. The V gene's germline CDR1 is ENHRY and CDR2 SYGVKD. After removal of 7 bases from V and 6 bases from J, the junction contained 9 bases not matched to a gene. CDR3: CAINSLAGESNEQFF. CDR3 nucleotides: TGTGCCATCAACTCCCTAGCGGGAGAAAGCAATGAGCAGTTCTTC.

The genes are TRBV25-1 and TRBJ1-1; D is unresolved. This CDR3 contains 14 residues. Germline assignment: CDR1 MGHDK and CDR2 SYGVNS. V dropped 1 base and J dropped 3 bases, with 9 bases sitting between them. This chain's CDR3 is CASSESMVYTEAFF. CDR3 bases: TGTGCCAGCAGTGAATCTATGGTGTACACTGAAGCTTTCTTT.

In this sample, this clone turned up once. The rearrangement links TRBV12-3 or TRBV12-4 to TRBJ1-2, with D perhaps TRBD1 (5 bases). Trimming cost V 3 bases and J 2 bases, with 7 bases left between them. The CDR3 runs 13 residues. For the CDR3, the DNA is TGTGCCAGCAGTTTTGACAGCAACTATGGCTACACCTTC. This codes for CASSFDSNYGYTF.

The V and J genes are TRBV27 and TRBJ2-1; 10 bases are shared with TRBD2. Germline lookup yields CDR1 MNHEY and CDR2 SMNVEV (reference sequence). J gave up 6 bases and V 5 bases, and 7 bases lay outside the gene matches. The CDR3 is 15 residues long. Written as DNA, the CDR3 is TGTGCCAGCAGTCCAACTAGCGGGACTTCCAATGAGCAGTTCTTC. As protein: CASSPTSGTSNEQFF.

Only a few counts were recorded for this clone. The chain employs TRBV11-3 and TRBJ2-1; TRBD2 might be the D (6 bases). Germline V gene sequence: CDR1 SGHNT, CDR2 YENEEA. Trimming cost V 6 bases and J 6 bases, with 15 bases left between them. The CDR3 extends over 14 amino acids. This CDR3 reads CASSLLEGANEQFF. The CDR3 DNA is TGTGCCAGCAGTTTGTTGGAGGGAGCCAATGAGCAGTTCTTC. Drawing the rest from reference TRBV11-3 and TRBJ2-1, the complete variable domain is EAGVVQSPRYKIIEKKQPVAFWCNPISGHNTLYWYLQNLGQGPELLIRYENEEAVDDSQLPKDRFSAERLKGVDSTLKIQPAELGDSAVYLCASSLLEGANEQFFGPGTRLTVL.

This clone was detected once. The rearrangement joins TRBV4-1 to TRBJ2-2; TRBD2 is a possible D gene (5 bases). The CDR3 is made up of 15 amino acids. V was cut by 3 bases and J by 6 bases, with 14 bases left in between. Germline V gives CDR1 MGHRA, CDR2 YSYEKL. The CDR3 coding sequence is TGCGCCAGCAGCCATCCAACTAGTGTAGCCGGGGAGCTGTTTTTT. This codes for CASSHPTSVAGELFF.

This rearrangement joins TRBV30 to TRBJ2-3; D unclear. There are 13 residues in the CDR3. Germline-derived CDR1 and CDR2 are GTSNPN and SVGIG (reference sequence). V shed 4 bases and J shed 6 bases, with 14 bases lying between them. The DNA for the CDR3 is TGTGCCTGGACGTGGCGTATCGGGGATACGCAGTATTTT. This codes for CAWTWRIGDTQYF.

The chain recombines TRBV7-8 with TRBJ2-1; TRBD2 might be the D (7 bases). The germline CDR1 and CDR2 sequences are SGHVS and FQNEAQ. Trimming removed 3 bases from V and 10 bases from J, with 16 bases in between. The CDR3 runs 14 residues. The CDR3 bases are TGTGCCAGCAGCTTGTACAGGGAGGGCTCGGAGCAGTTCTTC. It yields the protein CASSLYREGSEQFF.

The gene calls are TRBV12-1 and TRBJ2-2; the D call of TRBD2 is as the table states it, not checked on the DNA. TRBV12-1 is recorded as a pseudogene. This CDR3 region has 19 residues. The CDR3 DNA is TGTGCCAGCAGCCCGGAGGGACTAGCGGGAGGGCCCGACACCGGGGAGCTGTTTTTT. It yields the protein CASSPEGLAGGPDTGELFF.

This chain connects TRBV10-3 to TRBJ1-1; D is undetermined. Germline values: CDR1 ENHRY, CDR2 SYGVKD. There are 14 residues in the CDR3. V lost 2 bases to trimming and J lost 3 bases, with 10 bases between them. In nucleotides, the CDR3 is TGTGCCATCAGTGAGATATTGGAGTACACTGAAGCTTTCTTT. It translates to CAISEILEYTEAFF.

The CDR3 loop reads CASSYTNDRKGYTF. DNA for the CDR3: TGTGCCAGCAGTTACACGAACGACAGGAAAGGCTACACCTTC. The rearrangement joins TRBV6-5 to TRBJ1-2; D possibly corresponds to TRBD1 (6 bases). This CDR3 is 14 amino acids long. The V end lost 2 bases, the J end lost 8 bases, and 15 bases lay between the germline ends. Per the germline V gene, CDR1 is MNHEY and CDR2 is SVGAGI.

CDR3 protein: CASSRGLAGVDTQYF. The CDR3 region has the DNA TGTGCCAGCAGCCGGGGACTAGCGGGAGTGGATACGCAGTATTTT. This rearrangement joins TRBV5-6 to TRBJ2-3, with 14 bases lining up with TRBD2. This CDR3 region has 15 residues. J gave up 6 bases and V 4 bases, and 4 bases lay outside the gene matches. The V gene's germline CDR1 is SGHDT and CDR2 YYEEEE.

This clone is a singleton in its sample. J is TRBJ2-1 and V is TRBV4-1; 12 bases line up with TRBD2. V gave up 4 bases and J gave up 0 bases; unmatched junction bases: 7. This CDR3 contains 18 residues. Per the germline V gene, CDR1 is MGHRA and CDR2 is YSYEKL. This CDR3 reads CASSPRTSGKSSYNEQFF. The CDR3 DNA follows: TGCGCCAGCAGCCCCCGGACTAGCGGGAAGAGCTCCTACAATGAGCAGTTCTTC.

CDR3 sequence: CASSLSPSTDTQYF. The CDR3 DNA sequence: TGTGCCAGCAGCTTATCTCCCTCCACAGATACGCAGTATTTT. The J gene is TRBJ2-3, the V gene TRBV7-8; D uncertain. This CDR3 is built from 14 residues. V shed 2 bases and J shed 2 bases, with 8 bases lying between them. Germline-derived CDR1 and CDR2 are SGHVS and FQNEAQ.

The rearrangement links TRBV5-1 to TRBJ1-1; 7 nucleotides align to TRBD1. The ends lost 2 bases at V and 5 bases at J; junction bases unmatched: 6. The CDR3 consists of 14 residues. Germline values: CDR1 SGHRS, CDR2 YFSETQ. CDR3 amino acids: CASSFTGEWTEAFF. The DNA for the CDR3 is TGCGCCAGCAGCTTCACAGGGGAGTGGACTGAAGCTTTCTTT.

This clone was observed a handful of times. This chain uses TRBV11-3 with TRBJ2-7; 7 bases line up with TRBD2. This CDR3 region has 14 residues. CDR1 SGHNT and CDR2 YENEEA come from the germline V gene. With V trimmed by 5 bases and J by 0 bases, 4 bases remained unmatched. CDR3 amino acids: CASSLLADSYEQYF. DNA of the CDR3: TGTGCCAGCAGCCTTCTAGCGGACTCCTACGAGCAGTACTTC.

CDR3 region: CASSLDVTDNQPQHF. CDR3 DNA sequence: TGTGCCAGCAGCTTAGATGTAACAGACAATCAGCCCCAGCATTTT. V gene TRBV11-2 combines with J gene TRBJ1-5; D gene uncertain. CDR3 size: 15 residues. The V gene lost 0 bases and the J gene lost 3 bases, with 9 bases spanning the gap. CDR1 and CDR2 from the germline V gene are SGHAT and FQNNGV. The variable domain in full, with the rest retrieved from reference TRBV11-2 and TRBJ1-5, is EAGVAQSPRYKIIEKRQSVAFWCNPISGHATLYWYQQILGQGPKLLIQFQNNGVVDDSQLPKDRFSAERLKGVDSTLKIQPAKLEDSAVYLCASSLDVTDNQPQHFGDGTRLSIL.

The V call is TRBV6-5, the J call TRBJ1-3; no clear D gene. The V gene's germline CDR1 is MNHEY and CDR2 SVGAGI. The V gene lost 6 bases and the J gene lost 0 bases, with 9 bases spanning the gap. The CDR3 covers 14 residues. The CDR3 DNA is TGTGCCAGCAGGGACGGGATCTCTGGAAACACCATATATTTT. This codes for CASRDGISGNTIYF.

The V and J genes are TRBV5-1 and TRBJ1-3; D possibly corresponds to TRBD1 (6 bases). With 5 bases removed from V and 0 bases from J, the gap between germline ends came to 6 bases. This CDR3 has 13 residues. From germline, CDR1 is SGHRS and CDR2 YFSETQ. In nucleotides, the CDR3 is TGCGCCAGCAGACAGGGCTCTGGAAACACCATATATTTT. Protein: CASRQGSGNTIYF.

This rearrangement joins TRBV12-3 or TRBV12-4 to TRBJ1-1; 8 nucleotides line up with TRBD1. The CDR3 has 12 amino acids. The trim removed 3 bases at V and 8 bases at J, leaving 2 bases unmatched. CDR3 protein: CASSFRQGEAFF. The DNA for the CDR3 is TGTGCCAGCAGTTTTCGACAGGGGGAAGCTTTCTTT.

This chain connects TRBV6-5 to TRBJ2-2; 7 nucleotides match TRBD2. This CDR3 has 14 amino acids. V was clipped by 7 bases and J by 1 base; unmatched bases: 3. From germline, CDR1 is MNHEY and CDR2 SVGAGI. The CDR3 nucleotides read TGTGCCAGCACTAGCGGAAAGAACACCGGGGAGCTGTTTTTT. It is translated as CASTSGKNTGELFF.

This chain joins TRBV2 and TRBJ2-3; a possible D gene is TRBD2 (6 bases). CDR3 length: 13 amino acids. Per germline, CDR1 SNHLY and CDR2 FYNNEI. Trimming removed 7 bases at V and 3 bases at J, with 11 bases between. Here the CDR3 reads CASKTRGTDTQYF. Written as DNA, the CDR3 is TGTGCCAGCAAGACTAGGGGTACAGATACGCAGTATTTT.

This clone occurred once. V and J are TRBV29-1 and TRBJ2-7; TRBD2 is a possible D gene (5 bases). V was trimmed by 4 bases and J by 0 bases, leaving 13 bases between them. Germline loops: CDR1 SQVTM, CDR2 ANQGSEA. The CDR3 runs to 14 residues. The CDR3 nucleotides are TGCAGCGTTGTTGGTGGGAGCAGCTCCTACGAGCAGTACTTC. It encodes CSVVGGSSSYEQYF.

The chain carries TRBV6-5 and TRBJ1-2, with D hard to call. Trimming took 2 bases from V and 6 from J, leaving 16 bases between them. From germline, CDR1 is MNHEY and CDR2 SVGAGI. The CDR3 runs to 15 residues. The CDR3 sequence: CASSYVDEGRDGYTF. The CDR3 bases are TGTGCCAGCAGTTACGTGGACGAGGGAAGAGATGGCTACACCTTC.

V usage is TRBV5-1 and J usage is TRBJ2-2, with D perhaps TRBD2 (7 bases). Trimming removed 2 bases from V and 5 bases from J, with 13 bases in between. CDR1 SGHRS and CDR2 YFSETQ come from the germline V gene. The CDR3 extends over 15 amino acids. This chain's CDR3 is CASSFMGGGTGELFF. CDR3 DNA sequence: TGCGCCAGCAGCTTCATGGGAGGGGGTACCGGGGAGCTGTTTTTT.